In this sample, the clone carrying this T cell receptor (beta chain) turned up many times. Its specificity is unknown. The CDR3 is made up of 15 amino acids. Trimming removed 5 bases at V and 0 bases at J, with 13 bases between. Germline V lookup: CDR1 DFQATT, CDR2 SNEGSKA (reference sequence). There were TCR beta CDR3 regions amplified from RNA transcripts. HTBI primers drove first-round RT-PCR of the TCR CDR3. One entry per CDR3 protein results from TCRdb running MiXCR on the multiplex PCR reads. This sample has more than 300,000 distinct CDR3 sequences; about 18% occur once, and the top ten carry 34%. These data belong to a study of T cells in Graves' hyperthyroidism and ophthalmopathy. Study-level results: A model using 13 V-J features told ophthalmopathy apart from stable hyperthyroidism.

Those patients with uncontrolled infection, other autoimmune disease, pregnancy or lactation were excluded. Sequencing used blood. This rearrangement joins TRBV20-1 to TRBJ1-4; D gene ambiguous. The clonotype was recovered from a woman aged 25 to 39 with Graves' hyperthyroidism that later progressed to Graves' ophthalmopathy. In DNA form, the CDR3 reads TGCAGTGCTTCGGACGCCCAACCAACTAATGAAAAACTGTTTTTT. Its translation: CSASDAQPTNEKLFF.